This T cell receptor (beta chain) was retrieved from a study of T cell responses to AZD1222 COVID-19 vaccine. The study's findings and limits: Donors were chiefly white British, with a greater number of females, and clonal diversity was perhaps underestimated. Unmutated variant regions are reportedly the target of nearly half of TCRs that are spike-specific.

The CDR3 runs 13 residues. The ends were cut back, 1 base at V and 1 base at J, with 4 bases in the middle. The germline gives CDR1 LGHDT, CDR2 YNNKEL (reference sequence). Concerning this clone: As yet, its antigen is unknown.

It was second doses at about 4 or about 12 weeks that were pooled. The assay was immunoSEQ multiplex PCR, and TCRdb's table has in-frame clones only and misses some. The table records about 100,000 clones, about 90% of them present only once. The clonotype was recovered from an adult who received the AZD1222 COVID-19 vaccine. This specimen consisted of peripheral blood, obtained 28 days after the second AZD1222 dose. The genes are TRBV3-1 (or the pseudogene TRBV3-2) and TRBJ1-1; D call uncertain. Here the CDR3 reads CASSQVENTEAFF. The CDR3, as DNA: TGTGCCAGCAGCCAAGTTGAGAACACTGAAGCTTTCTTT.